A selection of T cell receptor beta chains follows, all from one sample in a study of post-analysis software for immune sequencing data. TCRdb called the PCR reads again in MiXCR, with one record for every CDR3 protein. The sample includes a few hundred thousand distinct CDR3 sequences, 30% to 40% of them seen just once. Input material: blood. The receptor source for this set is a girl aged 2-17 years with multiple sclerosis. The CDR3 runs from the conserved cysteine through the conserved F or W. Fields, in order: D gene, V gene, J gene, clone size, CDR3 protein, CDR3 DNA. The D gene is left open where the match is weak. Some rows mark clone size as missing; the rest say once, few, many or name a class of expanded clone.

>TRBD1|TRBV15|TRBJ2-3|once
CATSRRDRFTDTQYF
TGTGCCACCAGCAGGAGGGACAGGTTCACAGATACGCAGTATTTT
>.|TRBV12-3/TRBV12-4|TRBJ1-2|few
CASSLDSSNYGYTF
TGTGCTAGCAGTCTCGACAGCTCTAACTATGGCTACACCTTC
>TRBD2|TRBV6-6|TRBJ2-7|few
CASSYGAGAAYEQYF
TGTGCCAGCAGTTACGGAGCGGGAGCCGCCTACGAGCAGTACTTC
>.|TRBV12-5|TRBJ2-1|.
CASGLEQGGEQFF
TGTGCTAGTGGTTTGGAACAGGGTGGAGAGCAGTTCTTC
>TRBD2|TRBV5-1|TRBJ2-1|few
CASSLDSGAYNEQFF
TGCGCCAGCAGCTTGGATAGCGGGGCATACAATGAGCAGTTCTTC
>.|TRBV20-1|TRBJ1-1|few
CSATQGGTEAFF
TGCAGTGCTACTCAGGGTGGGACTGAAGCTTTCTTT
>.|TRBV21-1|TRBJ2-4|few
CASSSKGKGEAKNIQYF
TGTGCCAGCAGCAGCAAGGGGAAGGGGGAGGCCAAAAACATTCAGTACTTC
>.|TRBV15|TRBJ1-3|.
CATSRADGNTIYF
TGTGCCACCAGCAGAGCGGACGGAAACACCATATATTTT
>.|TRBV7-2|TRBJ2-7|many
CASSFRVEQYF
TGTGCCAGCAGCTTTCGGGTCGAGCAGTACTTC
>TRBD2|TRBV14|TRBJ2-1|.
CASSQTPGLAGGPFYNEQFF
TGTGCCAGCAGCCAAACTCCGGGACTAGCGGGGGGGCCCTTTTACAATGAGCAGTTCTTC
>.|TRBV5-1|TRBJ1-1|.
CASSLGLLRNTEAFF
TGCGCCAGCAGCTTGGGGTTATTAAGGAACACTGAAGCTTTCTTT
>TRBD1|TRBV29-1|TRBJ1-1|few
CSAPGTGAGAFF
TGCAGCGCCCCCGGGACAGGGGCTGGAGCTTTCTTT
>TRBD1|TRBV7-9|TRBJ2-1|.
CASSNAPPGQDNEQFF
TGTGCCAGCAGCAATGCTCCCCCGGGACAGGACAATGAGCAGTTCTTC
>.|TRBV24-1|TRBJ2-1|many
CATSDGLLSSYNEQFF
TGTGCCACCAGTGACGGCTTGCTTAGCTCCTACAATGAGCAGTTCTTC
>.|TRBV20-1|TRBJ2-7|few
CSALSPGLGDYEQYF
TGCAGTGCCTTGAGTCCCGGATTAGGCGACTACGAGCAGTACTTC
>.|TRBV6-6|TRBJ1-2|few
CASSYSQGRGYGYTF
TGTGCCAGCAGTTACTCCCAGGGGAGGGGCTATGGCTACACCTTC
>.|TRBV12-3/TRBV12-4|TRBJ2-2|.
CASSVDGNTGELFF
TGTGCCAGCAGTGTGGACGGGAACACCGGGGAGCTGTTTTTT
>.|TRBV5-1|TRBJ2-6|few
CASRDTAGANVLTF
TGCGCCAGCAGGGACACGGCTGGGGCCAACGTCCTGACTTTC
>TRBD2|TRBV20-1|TRBJ2-1|.
CSARDPAAGGRSYNEQFF
TGCAGTGCTAGAGATCCGGCGGCGGGGGGGCGGTCCTACAATGAGCAGTTCTTC
>TRBD1|TRBV7-2|TRBJ1-5|.
CASSLDRGINQPQHF
TGTGCCAGCAGCTTAGACAGGGGGATCAATCAGCCCCAGCATTTT
>TRBD1|TRBV5-1|TRBJ1-2|few
CASSTGTGDYTF
TGCGCCAGCAGCACCGGGACAGGGGACTACACCTTC
>.|TRBV5-4|TRBJ1-1|.
CASSLMIPGQNTEAFF
TGTGCCAGCAGCTTGATGATTCCGGGACAGAACACTGAAGCTTTCTTT
>.|TRBV10-3|TRBJ2-7|.
CAISESGGLIYEQYF
TGTGCCATCAGTGAGTCTGGGGGACTGATCTACGAGCAGTACTTC
>.|TRBV29-1|TRBJ1-1|.
CSVYSDNTEAFF
TGCAGCGTTTATTCAGACAACACTGAAGCTTTCTTT
>.|TRBV28|TRBJ1-4|few
CASSRQTAKLFF
TGTGCCAGCAGTCGCCAAACGGCGAAACTGTTTTTT
>TRBD1|TRBV3-1|TRBJ2-1|.
CASSQEGTGGHEQFF
TGTGCCAGCAGCCAAGAGGGGACAGGGGGCCATGAGCAGTTCTTC
>TRBD1|TRBV6-2/TRBV6-3|TRBJ2-7|.
CASTRQGSVYEQYF
TGTGCCAGCACCAGACAGGGGTCAGTCTACGAGCAGTACTTC
>.|TRBV25-1|TRBJ2-2|.
CASTNRVGLSGELFF
TGTGCCAGCACAAACAGGGTCGGTTTATCCGGGGAGCTGTTTTTT
>.|TRBV5-1|TRBJ2-1|few
CASTGDREQFF
TGCGCCAGCACAGGGGATCGGGAGCAGTTCTTC